Sequencing of this TCR beta chain was carried out in a study of Ad26.COV2.S vaccination and SARS-CoV-2 variants. This sample's treatment: 15 to 20 received Ad26.COV2.S at low or high dose, single or two shots; several received placebo; per-sample allocation not given. Collection of the samples took place on day 63 after the first injection of vaccine or placebo. The method was immunoSEQ multiplex PCR; TCRdb's version includes in-frame clones alone and lacks a portion of them. Of a few hundred thousand clones listed, 70% to 90% are singletons. From germline, CDR1 is MDHEN and CDR2 SYDVKM. J was trimmed by 1 base and V by 5 bases; bases with no gene match: 2. CDR3 length: 14 residues.

Sequencing used peripheral blood, obtained in a trial of Ad26.COV2.S vaccine versus placebo. The clonotype originates from a person aged 18-65 years who received the Ad26.COV2.S COVID-19 vaccine or a placebo. This sequence joins TRBV28 and TRBJ1-1; 9 bases match TRBD1. As DNA, the CDR3 is TGTGCCAGCAGTGACAGGGGGAGGAACACTGAAGCTTTCTTT. Encoded protein: CASSDRGRNTEAFF.